The sequence of this T cell receptor (beta chain) was determined in a study of blood T cell repertoires in COVID-19 (TCRdb year 2020). Study-level background: The collaborator samples originated in the United States, Italy and Spain and spanned the acute and convalescent phases of COVID-19. The prospective study material was composed of cDNA or gDNA derived from T cells, B-cell-depleted T cells, or PBMCs. Subjects who had been exposed to COVID-19, were actively infected with it, or had recovered from it provided the deeply sampled blood TCRbeta repertoires that made up the dataset. A freely available public database, intended as a resource for researchers studying the immune response to SARS-CoV-2, is where the repertoires were released. Samples were obtained from the ongoing ImmuneRACE study (first 160 participants) and from some 1,300 subjects provided by 6 global collaborators. A de-identified subject ID, COVID-19 status, age in years and sex were almost always included in the sample metadata. HLA class I and class II types, where available, came from metadata supplied by the sample provider rather than from assay-based typing.

The germline V gene provides CDR1 SGDLS and CDR2 YYNGEE. Reading from cysteine to phenylalanine, the CDR3 counts 16 amino acids. The retained sequence is limited to the CDR3, 48 bases, with the frame set at the first base. From V the trimming removes 2 bases and from J it removes 5 bases, while the gene matches leave 5 bases of the junction unaccounted for. Whole blood was collected in K2EDTA tubes by collaborating institutions according to the institutions' own protocols. For TCRbeta analysis, collaborator samples were shipped as frozen whole blood, as isolated PBMCs, or as DNA extracted from either sample type. Concerning this clone: The target of this receptor is not known. No base quality values were provided; no much bigger clone lies one nucleotide off.

The investigation overall reported the following: The quantity of clinical and demographic metadata differed by source and by participant and was supplied without curation.

TCRbeta CDR3 regions were amplified from genomic DNA by means of the immunoSEQ Assay, a bias-controlled multiplex PCR. As for how the authors treated the data: The number of nucleated cells in each sample was estimated from the amplification of reference gene primers within the assay. To quantify the absolute abundance of each unique TCRbeta CDR3 rearrangement, sequence reads were collapsed and filtered. For each sample, productive Simpson clonality was calculated by taking the square root of Simpson's diversity index across productive rearrangements. TCRdb mirrors the immuneACCESS table, restricted to in-frame sequences. Some clones are absent from its copies; in checked studies, under half trace to an unresolved V gene, and the reason for the others is unknown. V and J calls and clone size are given by that table; D and trimming were obtained from the DNA. Recorded for this sample are tens of thousands of clones; roughly 86% of them occurred a single time. The biggest ten clones account for 4% to 5.5% of the sample.

Recombination connected TRBV9 to TRBJ2-2; TRBD2 agrees with 11 junctional bases. The receptor comes from a middle-aged man with acute or convalescent COVID-19. Sequencing used peripheral blood. The CDR3 here reads CASSVTASGRTGELFF. The nucleotide sequence is TGTGCCAGCAGCGTTACAGCTAGCGGGAGGACCGGGGAGCTGTTTTTT.